This T cell receptor beta chain was found in a study of CD8 T cells in ankylosing spondylitis. Study-wide results and limits: Some motif variants had been reported before (in reactive arthritis synovial fluid and blood). The authors found the disease-linked clones to be CD8+ and relatively rare in peripheral blood. There was reportedly significant enrichment of clones that were disease-linked in matched ankylosing spondylitis synovial fluid. Ankylosing spondylitis blood appeared to be characterized by a TCR beta motif of roughly eight highly homologous variants.

By quantitative 5'-RACE with molecular barcodes, the TCR beta libraries were made. Using its own MiXCR run on the 5' RACE reads, TCRdb lists one record per CDR3 protein. The data show hundreds of thousands of distinct CDR3 sequences, about 12% seen once. This clonotype was recorded many times. The target antigen is unknown. Sample: blood, either unsorted or a sorted T cell fraction (not recorded which). This receptor was identified in a male donor with ankylosing spondylitis.

This chain's CDR3 is CASREAVASGANVLTF. In DNA form, the CDR3 reads TGCGCCAGCAGGGAGGCAGTTGCCTCTGGGGCCAACGTCCTGACTTTC. The chain joins TRBV5-1 to TRBJ2-6, with D possibly TRBD2 on 5 matching bases. Trimming removed 5 bases at V and 0 bases at J, with 12 bases between. Per the germline V gene, CDR1 is SGHRS and CDR2 is YFSETQ. The CDR3 extends over 16 amino acids.